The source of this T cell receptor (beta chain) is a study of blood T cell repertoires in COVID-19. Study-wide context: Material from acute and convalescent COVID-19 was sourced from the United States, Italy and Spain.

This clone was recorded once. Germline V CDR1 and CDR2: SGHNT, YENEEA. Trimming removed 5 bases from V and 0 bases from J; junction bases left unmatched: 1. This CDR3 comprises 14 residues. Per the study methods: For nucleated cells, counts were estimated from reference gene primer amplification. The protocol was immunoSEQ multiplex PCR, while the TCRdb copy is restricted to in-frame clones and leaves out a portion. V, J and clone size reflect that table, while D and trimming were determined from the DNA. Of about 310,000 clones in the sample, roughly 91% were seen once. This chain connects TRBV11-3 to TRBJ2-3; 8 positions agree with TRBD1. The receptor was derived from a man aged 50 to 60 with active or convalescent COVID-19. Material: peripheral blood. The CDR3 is CASSTGGSTDTQYF. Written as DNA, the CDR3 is TGTGCCAGCAGCACAGGGGGTAGCACAGATACGCAGTATTTT.